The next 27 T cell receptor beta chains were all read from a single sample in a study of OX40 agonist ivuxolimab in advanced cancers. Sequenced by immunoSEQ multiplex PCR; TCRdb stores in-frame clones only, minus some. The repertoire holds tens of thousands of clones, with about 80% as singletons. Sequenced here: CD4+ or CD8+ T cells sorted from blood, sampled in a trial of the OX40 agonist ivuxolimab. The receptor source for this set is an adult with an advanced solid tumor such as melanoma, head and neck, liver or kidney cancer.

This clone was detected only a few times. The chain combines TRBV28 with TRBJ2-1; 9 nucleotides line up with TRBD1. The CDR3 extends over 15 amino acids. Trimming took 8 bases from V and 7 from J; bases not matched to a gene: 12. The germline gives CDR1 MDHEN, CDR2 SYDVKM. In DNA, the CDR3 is TGTGCCAGCCGAAGCGACGGGACAGGGCGGAATGAGCAGTTCTTC. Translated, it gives CASRSDGTGRNEQFF.

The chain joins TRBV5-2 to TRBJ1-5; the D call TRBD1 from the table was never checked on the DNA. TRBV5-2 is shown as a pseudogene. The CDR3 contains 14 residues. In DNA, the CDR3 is TGCGCCAGCAGCCCCGGAAGGGGCGGTCAGCCCCAGCATTTT. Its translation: CASSPGRGGQPQHF.

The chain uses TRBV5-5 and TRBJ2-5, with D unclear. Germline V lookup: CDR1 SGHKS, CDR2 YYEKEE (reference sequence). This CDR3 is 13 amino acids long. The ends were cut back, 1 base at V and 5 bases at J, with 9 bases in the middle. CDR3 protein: CASSLLNMETQYF. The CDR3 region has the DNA TGTGCCAGCAGCTTGTTGAACATGGAGACCCAGTACTTC.

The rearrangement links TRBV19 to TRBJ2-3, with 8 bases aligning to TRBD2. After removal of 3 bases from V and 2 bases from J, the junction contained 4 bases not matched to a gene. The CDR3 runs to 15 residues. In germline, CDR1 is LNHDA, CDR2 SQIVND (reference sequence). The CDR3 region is CASSIRGGTTDTQYF. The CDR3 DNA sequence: TGTGCCAGTAGTATCCGGGGGGGGACCACAGATACGCAGTATTTT.

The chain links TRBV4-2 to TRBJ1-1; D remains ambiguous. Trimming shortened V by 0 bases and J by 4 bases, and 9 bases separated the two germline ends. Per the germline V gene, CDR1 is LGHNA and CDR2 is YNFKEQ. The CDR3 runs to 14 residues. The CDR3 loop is CASSQDNTVTEAFF. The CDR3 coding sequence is TGTGCCAGCAGCCAAGATAACACTGTCACTGAAGCTTTCTTT.

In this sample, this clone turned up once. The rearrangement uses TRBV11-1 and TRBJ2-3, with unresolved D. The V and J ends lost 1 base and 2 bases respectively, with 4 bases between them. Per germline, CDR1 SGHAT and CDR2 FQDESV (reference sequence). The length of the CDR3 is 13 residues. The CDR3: CASSLDHTDTQYF. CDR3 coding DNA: TGTGCCAGCAGCTTAGACCACACAGATACGCAGTATTTT.

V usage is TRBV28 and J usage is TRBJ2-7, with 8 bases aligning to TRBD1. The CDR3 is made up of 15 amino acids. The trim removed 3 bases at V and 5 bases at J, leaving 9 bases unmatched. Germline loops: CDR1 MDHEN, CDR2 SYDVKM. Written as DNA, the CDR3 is TGTGCCAGCAGTTTCCCCTTTGGACAGGGTAACGAGCAGTACTTC. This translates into CASSFPFGQGNEQYF. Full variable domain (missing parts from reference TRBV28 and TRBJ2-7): DVKVTQSSRYLVKRTGEKVFLECVQDMDHENMFWYRQDPGLGLRLIYFSYDVKMKEKGDIPEGYSVSREKKERFSLILESASTNQTSMYLCASSFPFGQGNEQYFGPGTRLTVT.

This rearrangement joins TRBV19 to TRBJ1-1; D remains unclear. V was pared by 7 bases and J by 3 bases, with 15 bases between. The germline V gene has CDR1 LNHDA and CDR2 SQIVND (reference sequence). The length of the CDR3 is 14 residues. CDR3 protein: CASTARTGHTEAFF. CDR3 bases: TGTGCCAGTACCGCTCGGACTGGCCACACTGAAGCTTTCTTT.

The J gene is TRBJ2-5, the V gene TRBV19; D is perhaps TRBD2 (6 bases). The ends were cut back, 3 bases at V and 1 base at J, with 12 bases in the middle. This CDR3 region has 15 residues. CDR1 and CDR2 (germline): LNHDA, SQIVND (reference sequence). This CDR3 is CASSIQGGFQETQYF. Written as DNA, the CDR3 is TGTGCCAGTAGTATCCAAGGAGGGTTCCAAGAGACCCAGTACTTC.

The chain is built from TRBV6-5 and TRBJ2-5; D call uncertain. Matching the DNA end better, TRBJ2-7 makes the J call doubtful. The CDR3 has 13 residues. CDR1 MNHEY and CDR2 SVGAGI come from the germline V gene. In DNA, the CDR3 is TGTGCCAGCAGTTACTCGGGTACTAACGAGCAGTACTTC. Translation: CASSYSGTNEQYF.

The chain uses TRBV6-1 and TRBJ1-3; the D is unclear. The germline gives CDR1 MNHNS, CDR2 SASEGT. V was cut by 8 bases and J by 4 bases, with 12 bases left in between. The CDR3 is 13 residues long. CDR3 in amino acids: CASGRELGNTIYF. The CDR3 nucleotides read TGTGCCAGCGGCCGCGAACTCGGAAACACCATATATTTT.

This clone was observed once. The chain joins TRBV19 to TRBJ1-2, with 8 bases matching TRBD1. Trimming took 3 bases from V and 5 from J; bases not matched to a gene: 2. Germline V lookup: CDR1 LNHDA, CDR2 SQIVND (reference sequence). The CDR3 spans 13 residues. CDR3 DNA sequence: TGTGCCAGTAGTATCGGGACAGGTTATGGCTACACCTTC. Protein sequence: CASSIGTGYGYTF.

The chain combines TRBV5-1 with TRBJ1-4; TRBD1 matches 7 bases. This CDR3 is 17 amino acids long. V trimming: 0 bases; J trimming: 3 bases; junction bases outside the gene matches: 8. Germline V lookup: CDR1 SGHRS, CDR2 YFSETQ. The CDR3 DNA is TGCGCCAGCAGCTTGGCTGCGAAGGGGGCTTCTAATGAAAAACTGTTTTTT. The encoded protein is CASSLAAKGASNEKLFF.

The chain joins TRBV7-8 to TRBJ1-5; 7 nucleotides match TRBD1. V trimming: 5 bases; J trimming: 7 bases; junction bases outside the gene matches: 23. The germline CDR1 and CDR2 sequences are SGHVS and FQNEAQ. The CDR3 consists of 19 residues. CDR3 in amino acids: CASSAPGAQTGTVDQPQHF. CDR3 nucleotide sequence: TGTGCCAGCAGCGCCCCGGGTGCACAAACCGGGACAGTGGACCAGCCCCAGCATTTT. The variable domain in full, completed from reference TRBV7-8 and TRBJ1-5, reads GAGVSQSPRYKVAKRGQDVALRCDPISGHVSLFWYQQALGQGPEFLTYFQNEAQLDKSGLPSDRFFAERPEGSVSTLKIQRTQQEDSAVYLCASSAPGAQTGTVDQPQHFGDGTRLSIL.

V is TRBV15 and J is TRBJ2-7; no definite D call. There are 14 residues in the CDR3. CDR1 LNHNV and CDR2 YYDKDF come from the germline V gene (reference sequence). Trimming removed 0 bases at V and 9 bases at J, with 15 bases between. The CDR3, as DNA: TGTGCCACCAGCAGAGATTCATTGGCTGAGTGGCAGTACTTC. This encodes CATSRDSLAEWQYF.

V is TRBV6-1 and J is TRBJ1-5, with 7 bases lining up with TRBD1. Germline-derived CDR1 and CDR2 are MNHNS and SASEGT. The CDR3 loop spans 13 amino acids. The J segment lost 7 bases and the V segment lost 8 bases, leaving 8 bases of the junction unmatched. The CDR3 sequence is CASSDRRGQPQHF. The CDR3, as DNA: TGTGCCAGCTCGGACAGGAGGGGCCAGCCCCAGCATTTT.

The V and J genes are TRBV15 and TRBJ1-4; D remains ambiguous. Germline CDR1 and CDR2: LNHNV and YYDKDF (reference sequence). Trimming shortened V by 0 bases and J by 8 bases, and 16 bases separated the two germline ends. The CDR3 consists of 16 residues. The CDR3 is CATSRDRASNREKLFF. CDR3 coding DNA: TGTGCCACCAGCAGAGATCGGGCCTCAAATCGGGAAAAACTGTTTTTT.

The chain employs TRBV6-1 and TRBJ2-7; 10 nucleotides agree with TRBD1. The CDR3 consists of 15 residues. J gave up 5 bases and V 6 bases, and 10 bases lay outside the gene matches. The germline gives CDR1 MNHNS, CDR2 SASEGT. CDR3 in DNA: TGTGCCAGCAGGTGGCCGGGACAGGGGATCGACGAGCAGTACTTC. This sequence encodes CASRWPGQGIDEQYF.

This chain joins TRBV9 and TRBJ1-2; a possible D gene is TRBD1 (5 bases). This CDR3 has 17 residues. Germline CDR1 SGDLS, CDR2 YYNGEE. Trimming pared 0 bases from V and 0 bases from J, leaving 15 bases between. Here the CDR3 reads CASSVGAGTLPNYGYTF. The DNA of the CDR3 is TGTGCCAGCAGCGTAGGAGCAGGGACCCTCCCTAACTATGGCTACACCTTC.

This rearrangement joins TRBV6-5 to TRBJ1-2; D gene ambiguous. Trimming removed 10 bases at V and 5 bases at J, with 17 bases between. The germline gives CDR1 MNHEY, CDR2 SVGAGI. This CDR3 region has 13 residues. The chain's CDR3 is CATEAGMGYGYTF. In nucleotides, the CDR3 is TGTGCCACCGAGGCGGGAATGGGTTATGGCTACACCTTC.

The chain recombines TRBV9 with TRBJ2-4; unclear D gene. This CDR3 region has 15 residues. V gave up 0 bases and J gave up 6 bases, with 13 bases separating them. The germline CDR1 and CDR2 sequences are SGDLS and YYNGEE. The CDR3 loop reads CASSVATSSLNIQYF. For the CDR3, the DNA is TGTGCCAGCAGCGTAGCTACGAGCTCTCTAAACATTCAGTACTTC. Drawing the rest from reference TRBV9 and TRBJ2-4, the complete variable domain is DSGVTQTPKHLITATGQRVTLRCSPRSGDLSVYWYQQSLDQGLQFLIQYYNGEERAKGNILERFSAQQFPDLHSELNLSSLELGDSALYFCASSVATSSLNIQYFGAGTRLSVL.

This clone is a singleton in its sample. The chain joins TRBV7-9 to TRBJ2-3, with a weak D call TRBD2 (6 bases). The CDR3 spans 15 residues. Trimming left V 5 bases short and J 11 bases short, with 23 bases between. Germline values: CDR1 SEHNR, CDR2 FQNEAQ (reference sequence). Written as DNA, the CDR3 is TGTGCCAGCAGCCCGACTAGTTTTTATTTGCTGAAGCAGTATTTT. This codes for CASSPTSFYLLKQYF.

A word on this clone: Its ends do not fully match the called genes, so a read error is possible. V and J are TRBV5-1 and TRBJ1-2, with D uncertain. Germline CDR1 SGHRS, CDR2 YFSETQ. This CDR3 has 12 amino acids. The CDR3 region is CASSLVLSGYTF. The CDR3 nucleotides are TGTGCCAGCAGCTTGGTACTTTCTGGCTACACCTTC.

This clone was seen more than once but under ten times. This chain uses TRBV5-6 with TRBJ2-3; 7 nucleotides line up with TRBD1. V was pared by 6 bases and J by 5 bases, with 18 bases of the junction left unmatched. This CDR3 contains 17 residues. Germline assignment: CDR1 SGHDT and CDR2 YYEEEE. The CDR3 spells CASTQYSNRGLIDTQYF. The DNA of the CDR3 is TGTGCCAGCACCCAGTACTCCAACAGGGGCCTCATAGATACGCAGTATTTT. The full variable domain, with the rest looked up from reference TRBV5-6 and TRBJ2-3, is DAGVTQSPTHLIKTRGQQVTLRCSPKSGHDTVSWYQQALGQGPQFIFQYYEEEERQRGNFPDRFSGHQFPNYSSELNVNALLLGDSALYLCASTQYSNRGLIDTQYFGPGTRLTVL.

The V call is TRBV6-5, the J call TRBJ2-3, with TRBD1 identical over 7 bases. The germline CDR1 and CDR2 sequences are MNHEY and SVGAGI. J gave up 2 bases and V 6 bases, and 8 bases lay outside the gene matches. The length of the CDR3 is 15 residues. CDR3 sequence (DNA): TGTGCCAGCAGCCGAAGGGGGCGAAACACAGATACGCAGTATTTT. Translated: CASSRRGRNTDTQYF.

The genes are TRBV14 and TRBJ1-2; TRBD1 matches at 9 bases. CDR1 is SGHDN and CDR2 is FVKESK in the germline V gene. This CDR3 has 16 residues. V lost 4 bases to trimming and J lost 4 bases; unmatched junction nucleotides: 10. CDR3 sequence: CASSPPGQGFSYGYTF. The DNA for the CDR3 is TGTGCCAGCAGCCCTCCGGGACAGGGATTCAGCTATGGCTACACCTTC.

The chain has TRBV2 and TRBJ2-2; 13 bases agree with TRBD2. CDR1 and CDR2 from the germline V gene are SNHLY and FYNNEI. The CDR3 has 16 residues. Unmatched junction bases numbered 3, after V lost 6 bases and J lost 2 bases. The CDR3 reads CASSGLAGANTGELFF. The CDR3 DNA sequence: TGTGCCAGCAGCGGACTAGCGGGGGCTAACACCGGGGAGCTGTTTTTT.